Below, one TCR beta chain is given with its context. No antigen is known for it. The data were taken from a study of T cells in Graves' hyperthyroidism and ophthalmopathy. The CDR3 is 16 amino acids. CDR1 and CDR2 from the germline V gene are LGHDT and YNNKEL (reference sequence). Trimming took 4 bases from V and 0 from J, leaving 16 bases between them. The source material, RNA transcripts, was used to amplify TCR beta CDR3 regions. First-round RT-PCR with HTBI primers amplified the TCR CDR3 region. MiXCR was run by TCRdb on the multiplex PCR reads, yielding one entry per CDR3 protein. The repertoire holds under 250,000 distinct CDR3 sequences, with approximately 23% as singletons. Study findings and constraints: With a median lead of approximately six months before onset, the model predicted ophthalmopathy.

The sequenced material came from blood. This clonotype was sampled from a woman between 40 and 55 years old with Graves' ophthalmopathy. V and J are TRBV3-1 and TRBJ2-7; D is perhaps TRBD2 (5 bases). This CDR3 is CASSPTGKGSSYEQYF. CDR3 coding DNA: TGTGCCAGCAGCCCAACGGGGAAGGGTTCCTCCTACGAGCAGTACTTC.